Following are 32 T cell receptor beta chains from one sample sequenced in a study of T cells in Graves' hyperthyroidism and ophthalmopathy (dated by TCRdb to between 2019 and 2020). Libraries were built with multiplex PCR. The data were produced on an Illumina HiSeq 2000. The TCR beta CDR3 regions were amplified from the RNA transcripts. The first round of RT-PCR for the TCR CDR3 was performed with the HTBI primer set and the Qiagen OneStep RT-PCR kit. TCRdb handled the public reads itself, with Q25 trimming in fastp and clone calling in MiXCR, and kept productive beta chains. Each CDR3 protein appears once, grouped with its most common genes and DNA. The sample has 610,000 or so distinct CDR3 sequences on record, 46% of them singletons. Clones ranked in the top ten supply approximately 7.5% of the sample. The specimen sequenced was peripheral blood or thyroid tissue (not recorded which). These receptors all come from a woman between 18 and 29 years old with Graves' hyperthyroidism.

This clonotype appeared many times. J is TRBJ2-5 and V is TRBV19; 13 bases are a match to TRBD2. Germline V gene data show CDR1 as LNHDA and CDR2 as SQIVND (reference sequence). The trim removed 5 bases at V and 2 bases at J, leaving 8 bases unmatched. The CDR3 is 17 residues long. The CDR3 region has the DNA TGTGCCAGTAGTCCACTCGGACTAGCGGGAGATCAAGAGACCCAGTACTTC. This codes for CASSPLGLAGDQETQYF.

With respect to this clonotype: A much more abundant neighbour one base away suggests this may be a read error. The chain is built from TRBV4-2 and TRBJ1-2; the D gene is possibly TRBD1 (5 bases). Trimming cost V 5 bases and J 4 bases, with 17 bases left between them. The CDR3 is 15 residues long. Germline assignment: CDR1 LGHNA and CDR2 YNFKEQ. Written as DNA, the CDR3 is TGTGCCAGCAGCTTAATGGCAGGGATCGTCTATGGCTACACCTTC. This translates into CASSLMAGIVYGYTF.

This clonotype appeared many times. The chain combines TRBV29-1 with TRBJ2-2; D remains ambiguous. Deletions cut 6 bases from V and 0 bases from J, with 5 bases between. The CDR3 sequence is 12 residues long. The germline CDR1 and CDR2 sequences are SQVTM and ANQGSEA. Here the CDR3 DNA reads TGCAGCGTAGGAGCGAACACCGGGGAGCTGTTTTTT. It yields the protein CSVGANTGELFF.

V and J are TRBV25-1 and TRBJ2-3, with 11 bases identical to TRBD2. V dropped 5 bases and J dropped 4; count of bases not matched to a gene: 5. The length of the CDR3 is 15 residues. In germline, CDR1 is MGHDK, CDR2 SYGVNS. The CDR3 nucleotides are TGTGCCAGCAGTCAACTAGCGGGAGTTCCAGATACGCAGTATTTT. It translates to CASSQLAGVPDTQYF.

This clonotype was seen repeatedly, ten times or more. The rearrangement uses TRBV30 and TRBJ1-2; tentatively, D is TRBD1 (6 bases). This CDR3 contains 11 residues. CDR1 and CDR2 (germline): GTSNPN, SVGIG (reference sequence). V was shortened by 5 bases and J by 5 bases, with 9 bases between the two germline ends. The CDR3: CAWARGYGYTF. The CDR3 DNA sequence: TGTGCCTGGGCCAGGGGTTATGGCTACACCTTC.

In this sample, this clonotype turned up many times. This chain connects TRBV20-1 to TRBJ2-2; D ambiguous. Germline CDR1 and CDR2: DFQATT and SNEGSKA (reference sequence). V was pared by 5 bases and J by 0 bases, with 10 bases between. There are 14 residues in the CDR3. The CDR3 here is CSAPPPANTGELFF. CDR3 sequence (DNA): TGCAGTGCTCCGCCGCCAGCGAACACCGGGGAGCTGTTTTTT.

This chain connects TRBV2 to TRBJ2-1; 10 bases align to TRBD2. The length of the CDR3 is 19 residues. The J segment lost 5 bases and the V segment lost 2 bases, leaving 15 bases of the junction unmatched. Per germline, CDR1 SNHLY and CDR2 FYNNEI. The CDR3 loop reads CASSERDVWGTSEDNEQFF. CDR3 DNA sequence: TGTGCCAGCAGTGAAAGGGACGTATGGGGGACTAGCGAAGACAATGAGCAGTTCTTC.

This chain connects TRBV29-1 to TRBJ1-5; no clear D. Per the germline V gene, CDR1 is SQVTM and CDR2 is ANQGSEA. V lost 7 bases to trimming and J lost 9 bases, with 7 bases between them. The length of the CDR3 is 9 residues. The CDR3 reads CSAPGPQHF. The CDR3 bases are TGCAGCGCTCCCGGGCCCCAGCATTTT. Together with reference TRBV29-1 and TRBJ1-5, the CDR3 gives the full variable domain: SAVISQKPSRDICQRGTSLTIQCQVDSQVTMMFWYRQQPGQSLTLIATANQGSEATYESGFVIDKFPISRPNLTFSTLTVSNMSPEDSSIYLCSAPGPQHFGDGTRLSIL.

This chain connects TRBV7-3 to TRBJ1-2; D possibly corresponds to TRBD1 (6 bases). CDR3 size: 15 residues. Trimming shortened V by 5 bases and J by 8 bases, and 21 bases separated the two germline ends. Germline-derived CDR1 and CDR2 are SGHTA and FQGTGA. The CDR3: CASSPSGEGDVGYTF. The CDR3 DNA follows: TGTGCCAGCAGCCCCAGCGGGGAGGGGGATGTCGGCTACACCTTC.

This clonotype was recorded many times. V is TRBV10-3 and J is TRBJ2-7; D unresolved. CDR1 is ENHRY, CDR2 SYGVKD, per germline. This CDR3 region has 12 residues. Deletions cut 3 bases from V and 4 bases from J, with 7 bases between. The CDR3 loop reads CAISEKGYEQYF. The CDR3 bases are TGTGCCATCAGTGAAAAGGGTTACGAGCAGTACTTC.

To note about this clonotype: One end of the junction does not line up with germline, which may come from a read error. The V call is TRBV19, the J call TRBJ2-3, with D possibly called TRBD1 or TRBD2 (5 bases each). Germline V lookup: CDR1 LNHDA, CDR2 SQIVND (reference sequence). The CDR3 extends over 15 amino acids. CDR3: CASTPRRVGTGTQYF. For the CDR3, the DNA is TGTGCCAGTACCCCCCGGCGGGTGGGCACAGGTACGCAGTATTTT.

The gene calls are TRBV29-1 and TRBJ2-5; D is unclear. CDR1 and CDR2 from the germline V gene are SQVTM and ANQGSEA. The CDR3 is 13 amino acids. V was trimmed by 6 bases and J by 2 bases, leaving 13 bases between them. This chain's CDR3 is CSVGNAQQETQYF. The CDR3 DNA reads as TGCAGCGTAGGTAATGCACAGCAAGAGACCCAGTACTTC.

This chain links TRBV4-1 with TRBJ1-2, with 8 bases aligning to TRBD1. The V gene end was trimmed by 0 bases and the J gene end by 8 bases; junction bases not matched to a gene: 8. The CDR3 length is 15 residues. The V gene's germline CDR1 is MGHRA and CDR2 YSYEKL. CDR3 sequence (DNA): TGCGCCAGCAGCCAAGATAGGCAGGGGGCGCAGGGCTACACCTTC. Its protein product is CASSQDRQGAQGYTF.

This clonotype has a count of ten or more. V usage is TRBV3-1 and J usage is TRBJ2-7; weak D call: TRBD2 (6 bases). The CDR3 is 16 residues long. CDR1 is LGHDT, CDR2 YNNKEL, per germline (reference sequence). The V gene lost 2 bases and the J gene lost 6 bases, with 20 bases spanning the gap. CDR3 sequence: CASSQPILGGFGEQYF. CDR3 coding DNA: TGTGCCAGCAGCCAACCCATCCTAGGAGGGTTTGGCGAGCAGTACTTC.

The chain uses TRBV29-1 and TRBJ2-7; D might be TRBD2 (6 bases). Judging by the DNA end, TRBJ2-1 fits better; the J call may be wrong. Looked up from germline, CDR1 is SQVTM and CDR2 is ANQGSEA. The CDR3 is made up of 15 amino acids. The CDR3, as DNA: TGCAGCGTTGTTGGGTGGGGGGAGCGCAACAATGAGCAGTTCTTC. This codes for CSVVGWGERNNEQFF.

V is TRBV4-2 and J is TRBJ1-6; TRBD1 agrees at 12 bases. Germline loops: CDR1 LGHNA, CDR2 YNFKEQ. J lost 6 bases, V lost 0 bases, and 0 bases had no gene match. This CDR3 spans 16 amino acids. The CDR3 region is CASSQEGQGANSPLHF. The DNA for the CDR3 is TGTGCCAGCAGCCAAGAGGGACAGGGGGCTAATTCACCCCTCCACTTT.

The chain is built from TRBV9 and TRBJ1-2; D is ambiguous. Trimming removed 1 base from V and 5 bases from J, with 12 bases in between. CDR1 is SGDLS and CDR2 is YYNGEE in the germline V gene. This CDR3 is 14 amino acids long. The chain's CDR3 is CASSVRTEGYGYTF. The CDR3 DNA sequence: TGTGCCAGCAGCGTACGTACCGAGGGATATGGCTACACCTTC.

This clonotype was seen repeatedly, ten times or more. The chain links TRBV12-3 or TRBV12-4 to TRBJ1-2; unclear D gene. The CDR3 loop spans 15 amino acids. Trimming took 4 bases from V and 2 from J, leaving 14 bases between them. CDR3 coding DNA: TGTGCCAGCAGTTCCACCACGACCGGAAACTATGGCTACACCTTC. Translating it yields CASSSTTTGNYGYTF.

As to this clonotype: Since a much larger clone is just one base distant, this may be a read error. The chain recombines TRBV7-6 with TRBJ2-7; D not resolved. Trimming shortened V by 8 bases and J by 4 bases, and 15 bases separated the two germline ends. CDR3 size: 13 residues. The germline gives CDR1 SGHVS, CDR2 FNYEAQ. CDR3 in amino acids: CASPPPSGYEQYF. The CDR3 DNA reads TGTGCCAGCCCACCACCGTCCGGGTACGAGCAGTACTTC.

This clonotype was seen repeatedly, ten times or more. The chain recombines TRBV4-1 with TRBJ1-1; a weak D match, TRBD1 (6 bases). Trimming stripped 0 bases from V and 0 bases from J, with 14 bases between. In germline, CDR1 is MGHRA, CDR2 YSYEKL. The CDR3 extends over 17 amino acids. The CDR3 loop reads CASSQDLGQTMNTEAFF. CDR3 coding DNA: TGCGCCAGCAGCCAAGATTTGGGACAAACCATGAACACTGAAGCTTTCTTT.

The V call is TRBV7-2, the J call TRBJ2-3, with 7 bases aligning to TRBD2. From germline, CDR1 is SGHTA and CDR2 FQGNSA. The CDR3 runs to 18 residues. Losses at the gene ends were 1 base for V and 3 bases for J; bases not matched to a gene: 13. This CDR3 is CASSLVRSGGRETDTQYF. CDR3 in DNA: TGTGCCAGCAGCTTAGTTAGGTCGGGCGGGAGAGAAACAGATACGCAGTATTTT.

This clonotype appeared a few times. The chain recombines TRBV5-1 with TRBJ2-3; D is undetermined. Deletions cut 5 bases from V and 6 bases from J, with 13 bases between. The CDR3 length is 13 residues. Germline CDR1 and CDR2: SGHRS and YFSETQ. CDR3 in amino acids: CASRPESWDTQYF. Written as DNA, the CDR3 is TGCGCCAGCAGGCCCGAGAGCTGGGATACGCAGTATTTT.

This clonotype was counted ten times or more. V gene TRBV29-1 combines with J gene TRBJ2-7; weak D call: TRBD2 (6 bases). Germline CDR1 is SQVTM and CDR2 is ANQGSEA. The CDR3 consists of 13 residues. V was pared by 7 bases and J by 3 bases, with 16 bases between. CDR3 sequence: CSAVGGLLYEQYF. CDR3 nucleotides: TGCAGCGCCGTGGGGGGACTCCTCTACGAGCAGTACTTC.

This clonotype was seen only a few times. V usage is TRBV18 and J usage is TRBJ2-7; D remains unclear. CDR1 and CDR2 from the germline V gene are KGHSH and LQKENI. The CDR3 is 13 residues long. The V and J ends lost 2 bases and 13 bases respectively, with 18 bases between them. CDR3 in DNA: TGTGCCAGCTCACCAAGCCAGACCCCCATAGAATACTTC. It is translated as CASSPSQTPIEYF.

This clonotype was detected ten times or more. The rearrangement joins TRBV12-3 or TRBV12-4 to TRBJ1-5; D not resolved. The CDR3 totals 15 residues. V lost 0 bases, J lost 6 bases, and 12 bases lay in between. The CDR3 coding sequence is TGTGCCAGCAGTTTAGCGCCCTTGTCTGGTCAGCCCCAGCATTTT. Its protein is CASSLAPLSGQPQHF.

There are many counts of this clonotype. The chain joins TRBV12-3 or TRBV12-4 to TRBJ2-2, with 7 bases lining up with TRBD1. V lost 4 bases and J lost 6; bases outside the gene matches: 8. The CDR3 has 15 amino acids. CDR3 bases: TGTGCCAGCAGTTCAGACAGGGAAGTCGCCGGGGAGCTGTTTTTT. It translates to CASSSDREVAGELFF.

The chain links TRBV5-1 to TRBJ2-7, with unresolved D. V lost 4 bases, J lost 6 bases, and 8 bases lay in between. The CDR3 consists of 11 residues. Germline lookup yields CDR1 SGHRS and CDR2 YFSETQ. The CDR3 loop reads CASSKPGEQYF. DNA for the CDR3: TGCGCCAGCAGCAAGCCCGGCGAGCAGTACTTC.

In this sample, this clonotype turned up a few times. This chain joins TRBV7-3 and TRBJ2-3; no firm D call. With 1 base removed from V and 0 bases from J, the gap between germline ends came to 8 bases. Germline lookup yields CDR1 SGHTA and CDR2 FQGTGA. The CDR3 runs to 15 residues. The CDR3 nucleotides read TGTGCCAGCAGCTTAAATTTGCGGAGCACAGATACGCAGTATTTT. This codes for CASSLNLRSTDTQYF.

This clonotype was seen only a few times. V usage is TRBV4-3 and J usage is TRBJ1-5, with 9 bases lining up with TRBD1. After removal of 1 base from V and 0 bases from J, the junction contained 7 bases not matched to a gene. CDR3 length: 18 residues. Germline loops: CDR1 LGHNA, CDR2 YSLEER. The CDR3 bases are TGCGCCAGCAGCCAAGTGCCGGGACAGGGATATAGCAATCAGCCCCAGCATTTT. Translated, it gives CASSQVPGQGYSNQPQHF.

The chain recombines TRBV10-2 with TRBJ1-1; D is undetermined. The CDR3 is 13 residues long. Germline V CDR1 and CDR2: WSHSY, SAAADI. V lost 6 bases and J 5 bases, leaving 13 bases between the germline ends. CDR3 DNA sequence: TGCGCCAGCAGGGAACGCGGATGGACTGAAGCTTTCTTT. Its protein product is CASRERGWTEAFF.

There are many counts of this clonotype. This chain joins TRBV9 and TRBJ2-2; TRBD2 is a possible D gene (6 bases). The V end lost 0 bases, the J end lost 0 bases, and 9 bases lay between the germline ends. This CDR3 contains 16 residues. Germline values: CDR1 SGDLS, CDR2 YYNGEE. The CDR3 sequence: CASSVDGLPNTGELFF. The CDR3 DNA reads as TGTGCCAGCAGCGTAGATGGACTACCGAACACCGGGGAGCTGTTTTTT.

This clonotype was detected ten times or more. The rearrangement joins TRBV14 to TRBJ2-7; D may be TRBD2 (6 bases). CDR3 length: 13 amino acids. Germline V lookup: CDR1 SGHDN, CDR2 FVKESK. Trimming shortened V by 4 bases and J by 4 bases, and 11 bases separated the two germline ends. This CDR3 reads CASSPYGGYEQYF. The CDR3 DNA is TGTGCCAGCAGCCCCTATGGAGGGTACGAGCAGTACTTC. The variable domain in full, completed from reference TRBV14 and TRBJ2-7, reads EAGVTQFPSHSVIEKGQTVTLRCDPISGHDNLYWYRRVMGKEIKFLLHFVKESKQDESGMPNNRFLAERTGGTYSTLKVQPAELEDSGVYFCASSPYGGYEQYFGPGTRLTVT.